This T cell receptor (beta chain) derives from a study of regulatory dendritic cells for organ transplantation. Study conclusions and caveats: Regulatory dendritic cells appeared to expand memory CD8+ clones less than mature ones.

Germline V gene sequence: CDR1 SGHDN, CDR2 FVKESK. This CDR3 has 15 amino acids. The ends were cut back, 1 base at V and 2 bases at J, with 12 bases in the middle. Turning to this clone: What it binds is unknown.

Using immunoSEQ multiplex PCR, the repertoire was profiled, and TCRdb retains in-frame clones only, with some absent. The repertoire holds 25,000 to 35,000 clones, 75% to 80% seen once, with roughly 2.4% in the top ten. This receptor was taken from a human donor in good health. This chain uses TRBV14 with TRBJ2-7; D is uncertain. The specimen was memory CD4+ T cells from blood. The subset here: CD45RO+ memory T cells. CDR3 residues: CASSQGAFEAYEQYF. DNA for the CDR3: TGTGCCAGCAGCCAAGGTGCGTTCGAGGCCTACGAGCAGTACTTC.